This T cell receptor (beta chain) stems from a study of technical replicates of blood from a handful of donors. Sequenced by immunoSEQ multiplex PCR; TCRdb stores in-frame clones only, minus some. The repertoire consists of fewer than 95,000 clones, with approximately 95% occurring once and the leading ten covering around 0.25%. The germline gives CDR1 MNHEY, CDR2 SVGAGI. Trimming removed 8 bases at V and 4 bases at J, with 18 bases between. The CDR3 has 14 amino acids. Sequenced material: T cells isolated from PBMCs. This receptor was taken from a human donor in good health. V is TRBV6-5 and J is TRBJ2-7; possibly TRBD1 for D (5 bases). Here the CDR3 DNA reads TGTGCCAGCGGAAGAACGAGCGACAGTTACGAGCAGTACTTC. It encodes CASGRTSDSYEQYF.